The rows below give T cell receptor beta chains drawn from one sample of a study of blood T cell repertoires in COVID-19. Method: immunoSEQ multiplex PCR; TCRdb's copy keeps in-frame clones and lacks some. The sample lists over 200,000 clones, 88% occurring once. Sequencing used PBMCs or T cells enriched from blood (not recorded which). These receptors were collected from a woman in her 30s who had been exposed to COVID-19. CDR3s include the opening cysteine and the closing phenylalanine or tryptophan. Each record gives: D gene, clone size, V gene, J gene, CDR3 DNA, CDR3 protein. A D gene is named only where the DNA matches it firmly. Some rows mark clone size as missing; the rest say once, few, many or name a class of expanded clone.

D gene: TRBD2; clone size: -; V gene: TRBV9; J gene: TRBJ2-7; CDR3 DNA: TGTGCCAGCAGCGTAGGGGGACTAGCGGACCTCTACGAGCAGTACTTC; CDR3 protein: CASSVGGLADLYEQYF
D gene: -; clone size: -; V gene: TRBV7-9; J gene: TRBJ2-3; CDR3 DNA: TGTGCCAGCAGCTTCAATAATCAGCTAGCTAGCACAGATACGCAGTATTTT; CDR3 protein: CASSFNNQLASTDTQYF
D gene: TRBD2; clone size: -; V gene: TRBV2; J gene: TRBJ2-1; CDR3 DNA: TGTGCCAGCAGTCCCTTAGCGGGAGATAGGTACAATGAGCAGTTCTTC; CDR3 protein: CASSPLAGDRYNEQFF
D gene: -; clone size: -; V gene: TRBV30; J gene: TRBJ1-1; CDR3 DNA: TGTGCCTGGATTACCTCGAGCGCTTTCTTT; CDR3 protein: CAWITSSAFF
D gene: TRBD1; clone size: -; V gene: TRBV19; J gene: TRBJ1-2; CDR3 DNA: TGTGCCAGTAGCCCCGTTAGGAGGGGGCGCGGAGGCTACACCTTC; CDR3 protein: CASSPVRRGRGGYTF
D gene: -; clone size: -; V gene: TRBV6-5; J gene: TRBJ2-7; CDR3 DNA: TGTGCCAGCAGTTACAGGGGTCGTACCTACGAGCAGTACTTC; CDR3 protein: CASSYRGRTYEQYF
D gene: -; clone size: -; V gene: TRBV4-1; J gene: TRBJ1-5; CDR3 DNA: TGCGCCAGCAGCCACCCGACAGTCGCGAGGCCCCAGCATTTT; CDR3 protein: CASSHPTVARPQHF
D gene: -; clone size: -; V gene: TRBV5-5; J gene: TRBJ1-5; CDR3 DNA: TGTGCCAGCTCGCCATGGGGATACGGGGATCAGCCCCAGCATTTT; CDR3 protein: CASSPWGYGDQPQHF
D gene: -; clone size: -; V gene: TRBV28; J gene: TRBJ1-1; CDR3 DNA: TGTGCCAGCAGTTTATCGGGGGGCAGGAGGTCTTTGGCTTTCTTT; CDR3 protein: CASSLSGGRRSLAFF
D gene: -; clone size: few; V gene: TRBV4-1; J gene: TRBJ2-4; CDR3 DNA: TGCGCCAGCAGCCAATCGTCCCGAGCCAGCGGTCTTACGCGGGCCAAAAACATTCAGTACTTC; CDR3 protein: CASSQSSRASGLTRAKNIQYF
D gene: TRBD1; clone size: -; V gene: TRBV28; J gene: TRBJ2-6; CDR3 DNA: TGTGCCAGCAGTTTTCCGGGACAGGGGAGGGCTAGCGGGCGGGTCCTGACTTTC; CDR3 protein: CASSFPGQGRASGRVLTF
D gene: -; clone size: -; V gene: TRBV7-9; J gene: TRBJ1-2; CDR3 DNA: TGTGCCAGCAGCTTAGATCAGACAGCATATGGCTACACCTTC; CDR3 protein: CASSLDQTAYGYTF
D gene: -; clone size: -; V gene: TRBV6-1; J gene: TRBJ1-2; CDR3 DNA: TGTGCCAGCAGTGAAGCGCTGGCAGGGGAAGACTATGGCTACACCTTC; CDR3 protein: CASSEALAGEDYGYTF
D gene: -; clone size: -; V gene: TRBV28; J gene: TRBJ2-3; CDR3 DNA: TGTGCCAGCAGATCCAGCCCAGGGCAGGGCACAGATACGCAGTATTTT; CDR3 protein: CASRSSPGQGTDTQYF
D gene: -; clone size: -; V gene: TRBV30; J gene: TRBJ2-3; CDR3 DNA: TGTGCCTGGGAGCCCGGGAGAGGCACAGATACGCAGTATTTT; CDR3 protein: CAWEPGRGTDTQYF
D gene: -; clone size: -; V gene: TRBV11-2; J gene: TRBJ2-7; CDR3 DNA: TGTGCCAGCAGCTTAGTGTTAGCGGCCGATTACGAGCAGTACTTC; CDR3 protein: CASSLVLAADYEQYF
D gene: -; clone size: -; V gene: TRBV3-1/TRBV3-2; J gene: TRBJ1-6; CDR3 DNA: TGTGCCAGCAGCCACTCACAGGGTTCACCCCTCCACTTT; CDR3 protein: CASSHSQGSPLHF
D gene: TRBD2; clone size: -; V gene: TRBV7-3; J gene: TRBJ2-7; CDR3 DNA: TGTGCCAGCAGCTTAGAAATAGCGGGGAACTACGAGCAGTACTTC; CDR3 protein: CASSLEIAGNYEQYF
D gene: TRBD1; clone size: -; V gene: TRBV9; J gene: TRBJ1-3; CDR3 DNA: TGTGCCAGCAGCGCCCCCGGGACAGGCCCTGGAAACACCATATATTTT; CDR3 protein: CASSAPGTGPGNTIYF
D gene: -; clone size: -; V gene: TRBV9; J gene: TRBJ2-6; CDR3 DNA: TGTGCCAGCAGCGTATTTGACAGGTCCTCTGGGGCCAACGTCCTGACTTTC; CDR3 protein: CASSVFDRSSGANVLTF
D gene: TRBD2; clone size: -; V gene: TRBV3-1/TRBV3-2; J gene: TRBJ2-1; CDR3 DNA: TGTGCCAGCAGCCGCGAACTAGCGGGAGACAATGAGCAGTTCTTC; CDR3 protein: CASSRELAGDNEQFF
D gene: -; clone size: -; V gene: TRBV29-1; J gene: TRBJ2-2; CDR3 DNA: TGCAGCGTGGCCCTCTTGGGGGGTCAGAACACCGGGGAGCTGTTTTTT; CDR3 protein: CSVALLGGQNTGELFF
D gene: -; clone size: -; V gene: TRBV19; J gene: TRBJ1-5; CDR3 DNA: TGTGCCAGTAGTACGGGCCGCGGGGCCCAGCATTTT; CDR3 protein: CASSTGRGAQHF
D gene: -; clone size: -; V gene: TRBV6-4; J gene: TRBJ2-1; CDR3 DNA: TGTGCCAGCAGTGAGGACAGCACCTACAATGAGCAGTTCTTC; CDR3 protein: CASSEDSTYNEQFF
D gene: -; clone size: -; V gene: TRBV20-1; J gene: TRBJ1-4; CDR3 DNA: TGCAGTGCTAGCGACAGAGAAAAACTGTTTTTT; CDR3 protein: CSASDREKLFF
D gene: TRBD2; clone size: -; V gene: TRBV5-1; J gene: TRBJ2-7; CDR3 DNA: TGCGCCAGCAGTGCCCTAGCGGGAGGTTCCTCCTACGAGCAGTACTTC; CDR3 protein: CASSALAGGSSYEQYF
D gene: TRBD2; clone size: -; V gene: TRBV7-8; J gene: TRBJ2-1; CDR3 DNA: TGTGCCAGCAGCTTGGCGGGAGGGCGTGAGCAGTTCTTC; CDR3 protein: CASSLAGGREQFF
D gene: -; clone size: once; V gene: TRBV28; J gene: TRBJ1-2; CDR3 DNA: TGTGCCAGCAGCCCCGGGAGGGAAAGTGGCTACACCTTC; CDR3 protein: CASSPGRESGYTF
D gene: TRBD2; clone size: -; V gene: TRBV3-1/TRBV3-2; J gene: TRBJ2-1; CDR3 DNA: TGTGCCAGCAGCCGAGGACTAGCGGGAGCCTACAATGAGCAGTTCTTC; CDR3 protein: CASSRGLAGAYNEQFF
D gene: -; clone size: -; V gene: TRBV7-9; J gene: TRBJ2-3; CDR3 DNA: TGTGCCAGCAGCTTGGAGGGTGCTAGGGTTACTACGCAGTATTTT; CDR3 protein: CASSLEGARVTTQYF
D gene: -; clone size: -; V gene: TRBV2; J gene: TRBJ2-3; CDR3 DNA: TGTGCCAGCAGGGACGGGACTTCCCAAAAGCAGTATTTT; CDR3 protein: CASRDGTSQKQYF
D gene: -; clone size: -; V gene: TRBV19; J gene: TRBJ2-2; CDR3 DNA: TGTGCCAGCGGGTGGACACCGAACACCGGGGAGCTGTTTTTT; CDR3 protein: CASGWTPNTGELFF
D gene: -; clone size: -; V gene: TRBV7-8; J gene: TRBJ1-1; CDR3 DNA: TGTGCCAGCAGCTTAGGACAGCTAAACACTGAAGCTTTCTTT; CDR3 protein: CASSLGQLNTEAFF
D gene: -; clone size: -; V gene: TRBV5-5; J gene: TRBJ1-6; CDR3 DNA: TGTGCCAGCAGCCAGGGTTTAGATTCATATAATTCACCCCTCCACTTT; CDR3 protein: CASSQGLDSYNSPLHF
D gene: TRBD1; clone size: -; V gene: TRBV5-3; J gene: TRBJ1-5; CDR3 DNA: TGTGCCAGAAGCTTGGCCGCCCGGGACAGGGTCAATCAGCCCCAGCATTTT; CDR3 protein: CARSLAARDRVNQPQHF
D gene: -; clone size: -; V gene: TRBV11-2; J gene: TRBJ2-1; CDR3 DNA: TGTGCCAGCAGCTTAGATCTGAATGAGCAGTTCTTC; CDR3 protein: CASSLDLNEQFF
D gene: TRBD2; clone size: few; V gene: TRBV5-4; J gene: TRBJ2-1; CDR3 DNA: TGTGCCAGCAGCGACCGGACTAGCGGGAGGGGTAGGGAGCAGTTCTTC; CDR3 protein: CASSDRTSGRGREQFF
D gene: -; clone size: -; V gene: TRBV5-1; J gene: TRBJ1-1; CDR3 DNA: TGCGCCAGCAGCTTTGTAGAAGGAGGGACTGAAGCTTTCTTT; CDR3 protein: CASSFVEGGTEAFF
D gene: TRBD2; clone size: -; V gene: TRBV6-2/TRBV6-3; J gene: TRBJ2-5; CDR3 DNA: TGTGCCAGCAGTTACTCGACCGGGAGGGCCTGGGAGACCCAGTACTTC; CDR3 protein: CASSYSTGRAWETQYF
D gene: TRBD2; clone size: -; V gene: TRBV5-1; J gene: TRBJ2-3; CDR3 DNA: TGCGCCAGCAGCTTCATATCGGGAGCGGGAAGCACAGATACGCAGTATTTT; CDR3 protein: CASSFISGAGSTDTQYF
D gene: TRBD1; clone size: once; V gene: TRBV7-8; J gene: TRBJ1-5; CDR3 DNA: TGTGCCAGCAGCTTCCAAACAGGGGAGTATCAGCCCCAGCATTTT; CDR3 protein: CASSFQTGEYQPQHF
D gene: -; clone size: -; V gene: TRBV18; J gene: TRBJ1-1; CDR3 DNA: TGTGCCAGCTCACCGACAGGGAACACTGAAGCTTTCTTT; CDR3 protein: CASSPTGNTEAFF
D gene: -; clone size: -; V gene: TRBV30; J gene: TRBJ2-5; CDR3 DNA: TGTGCCTGGAGGGACTACAAAGAGACCCAGTACTTC; CDR3 protein: CAWRDYKETQYF
D gene: -; clone size: once; V gene: TRBV11-2; J gene: TRBJ2-7; CDR3 DNA: TGTGCCAGCAGCTTAGTTTGGGGGCGCTCCTACTACGAGCAGTACTTC; CDR3 protein: CASSLVWGRSYYEQYF
D gene: -; clone size: -; V gene: TRBV11-2; J gene: TRBJ1-1; CDR3 DNA: TGTGCCAGCAGCGTCCAATACGGGAACACTGAAGCTTTCTTT; CDR3 protein: CASSVQYGNTEAFF
D gene: TRBD2; clone size: -; V gene: TRBV10-3; J gene: TRBJ2-1; CDR3 DNA: TGTGCCATCAGTGACGGACTAGAAGGTCTTGAGCAGTTCTTC; CDR3 protein: CAISDGLEGLEQFF
D gene: TRBD1; clone size: few; V gene: TRBV12-5; J gene: TRBJ2-2; CDR3 DNA: TGTGCTAGTGGTTCCCCTTACACAGGGGACACCGGGGAGCTGTTTTTT; CDR3 protein: CASGSPYTGDTGELFF
D gene: -; clone size: -; V gene: TRBV6-1; J gene: TRBJ2-5; CDR3 DNA: TGTGCCAGCAGTGAAGTCGGACAGCTACATCCCCGATACTTC; CDR3 protein: CASSEVGQLHPRYF
D gene: -; clone size: -; V gene: TRBV3-1/TRBV3-2; J gene: TRBJ2-6; CDR3 DNA: TGTGCCAGCAGCCAAGCCAGCTCTGGGGCCAACGTCCTGACTTTC; CDR3 protein: CASSQASSGANVLTF
D gene: TRBD1; clone size: -; V gene: TRBV5-1; J gene: TRBJ1-1; CDR3 DNA: TGCGCCAGCAGCTTGGGGACAGGGAGGGGGAACACTGAAGCTTTCTTT; CDR3 protein: CASSLGTGRGNTEAFF
D gene: -; clone size: medium-sized; V gene: TRBV27; J gene: TRBJ2-2; CDR3 DNA: TGTGCCAGCAGTCCCCTGTCGATTAGCACCGGGGAGCTGTTTTTT; CDR3 protein: CASSPLSISTGELFF
D gene: -; clone size: -; V gene: TRBV5-1; J gene: TRBJ1-5; CDR3 DNA: TGCGCCAGCAGCTTGGACAGTTATCAGCCCCAGCATTTT; CDR3 protein: CASSLDSYQPQHF
D gene: -; clone size: -; V gene: TRBV5-6; J gene: TRBJ2-5; CDR3 DNA: TGTGCCAGCAGCTTGGCCAGGGAACAAGAGACCCAGTACTTC; CDR3 protein: CASSLAREQETQYF
D gene: TRBD2; clone size: -; V gene: TRBV9; J gene: TRBJ2-7; CDR3 DNA: TGTGCCAGCAGCGTGGGACTAGCGGGAGACAACGAGCAGTACTTC; CDR3 protein: CASSVGLAGDNEQYF
D gene: -; clone size: -; V gene: TRBV9; J gene: TRBJ1-1; CDR3 DNA: TGTGCCAGCAGCGTAGCTCCAGGGATGAACACTGAAGCTTTCTTT; CDR3 protein: CASSVAPGMNTEAFF
D gene: -; clone size: -; V gene: TRBV7-9; J gene: TRBJ1-5; CDR3 DNA: TGTGCCAGCAGCCCGGACCGGGGGGATCAGCCCCAGCATTTT; CDR3 protein: CASSPDRGDQPQHF
D gene: TRBD1; clone size: -; V gene: TRBV4-2; J gene: TRBJ1-1; CDR3 DNA: TGTGCCAGCAGCAAGCCGGGACAGGGTGAAGCTTTCTTT; CDR3 protein: CASSKPGQGEAFF